This T cell receptor (beta chain) was obtained from a study of cytomegalovirus exposure and HLA in healthy donors (dated by TCRdb to 2017 to 2019). For context, the study as a whole: An earlier analysis of approximately 640 of the donors reported more than 250 Gb of sequence data and about 100 million unique TCR beta sequences from some 180 million T cells. The study combined high-throughput TCR immunosequencing, statistical association of individual TCRs with disease status, and machine learning to predict cytomegalovirus infection status. All discovery cohort repertoires had been generated using a single sequencing platform. Rather than using new phenotypic data, the later analysis identified candidate immune exposures from TCR beta sequences and from how often those sequences occurred across donors. The study aimed to test whether signatures of past pathogen exposure could be identified by cataloging public T cell receptors. Across approximately 420 genotyped donors of the cohort, an average of about 200,000 unique TCR beta nucleotide sequences per donor were sequenced, and roughly 20% of those sequences were non-productive. In addition to the first cohort of 666 subjects, a separate validation cohort of approximately 120 different subjects was used. Of the roughly 400 genotyped donors, approximately 82% fell in the genetic ancestry cluster associated with self-reported Caucasian donors. An earlier analysis of 587 of the donors used high-throughput TCR beta sequencing to judge whether each TCR beta V gene segment behaved as functional or pseudogenic. Donor age, sex, ethnicity and CMV serostatus were compiled alongside the repertoire data. Four to six DR-DQ haplotypes were handled as single units for association and clustering, since linkage in the cohort was strong. An early release covering over 500 HLA-typed donors comprised approximately 300 gigabases of sequencing data and 85 million to 100 million unique TCR sequences. Both class I and class II loci were covered by HLA typing, at four-digit resolution. Using immunosequencing, the study profiled T cell repertoires from around 670 subjects and related those repertoires to cytomegalovirus serostatus. Genome-wide SNP genotypes for about three fifths of the 666 donors were used in a later genetic analysis, which treated that subset as a discovery cohort. The number of donors typed differed by locus, with 629-630 for A, B, C, DRB1 and DQB1, roughly 550 for DQA1, 600 to 610 for DPA1, and some 440 for DPB1. A later analysis re-examined previously published TCR beta repertoires from around 670 donors and added high-resolution HLA genotyping to investigate patterns of TCR occurrence.

Library creation used the immunoSEQ multiplex PCR assay. The multiplex PCR relied on a mix of 60 forward primers for TCR Vbeta segments and 13 reverse primers for TCR Jbeta segments. The CDR3 region of rearranged TCR beta genes was amplified from genomic DNA with a multiplex PCR assay. The amplified TCR beta libraries were sequenced on the Illumina HiSeq System as 87-base-pair reads. Under the source paper's analysis protocol: A later analysis tallied about 77 million unique TCR beta chains across the approximately 670 repertoires, and around 12 million of those chains were shared by two or more donors. Raw reads were error-corrected and collapsed into unique sequences by a nearest-neighbor algorithm in which closely related sequences were merged to remove PCR and sequencing errors. Alignment of CDR3 sequences to IMGT reference sequences was used to assign V, D and J gene segments. Each retained sequence needed at least a six-nucleotide match to both a V gene segment and a J gene segment. A rearrangement was called productive if the CDR3 had no stop codons and remained in frame with V and J, and every other rearrangement was called non-productive. Following IMGT convention, CDR3 was defined as the stretch from the second conserved V-encoded cysteine up to the conserved J-encoded phenylalanine. Sequences without an unambiguous match to a single V gene segment were excluded from the earlier analysis of 450 to 650 of the donors. In an earlier analysis of around 590 of the donors, a V segment was called functional when productive rearrangements were above 56.7%, and segregating when the standard deviation between donors exceeded 5%. A statistical classification framework was developed to diagnose cytomegalovirus status using the catalog of TCR beta chain sequences. V and J gene assignment, in a later analysis, came from comparing TCR nucleotide sequences with IMGT/GENE-DB human TR gene sequences. The TCRdist pipeline was used in a later analysis to assign CDR3 sequences and most-parsimonious VDJ recombination scenarios. In a later analysis, every TCR beta chain was defined by the combination of its CDR3 amino acid sequence and its V-gene family, and reads without a unique V-gene family were dropped. To address suspected cross-contamination and a sequencing artifact, a later analysis removed several hundred highly shared, low-generation-probability nucleotide sequences. In a later analysis, a clonal expansion index was calculated for each public chain from normalized within-repertoire ranks of inferred template counts. Generation probabilities in a later analysis came from a VDJ recombination model fitted to out-of-frame rearrangements, and those results were checked against IGoR. Hypergeometric tests were used in a later analysis to score TCR-TCR, TCR-HLA and TCR-CMV co-occurrence, with a repertoire-size bias correction applied to the TCR pairs. A later analysis estimated false discovery rates by permuting HLA or CMV assignments 20 times. A later analysis grouped co-occurring TCRs with DBSCAN, adding TCRdist sequence similarity when clustering within HLA-allele-positive subsets. Co-occurrence clustering excluded repertoires with fewer than 30,000 or more than 120,000 public chains, plus five with anomalous nucleotide sharing. TCRdb carries this immuneACCESS record with in-frame sequences only. Its versions omit some clonotypes, under half of them owing to an unresolved V gene in the studies checked, with the rest unexplained. V and J calls and clone size are those listed in that table; D and trimming were worked out from the DNA. The sample has around 58,000 clones on record, 65% to 80% of them singletons. Around 2.5% of the sample goes to the ten largest clones.

The full study reports these points: Specific HLA alleles were associated with 16,951 TCR beta sequences at a false discovery rate of 0.05 in a later analysis. Immune exposure information for the cohort was limited to CMV serostatus. Correlated functional status among segregating V segments might reflect linkage disequilibrium, but an unknown experimental factor could not be ruled out. In a later analysis, most CMV-associated TCR beta chains were found to appear HLA-restricted, with HLA associations seemingly driven largely by CMV exposure. In an earlier analysis of some 640 of the donors, most TCR beta V segments were observed in productive rearrangements about 87% or about 30% of the time, broadly matching IMGT annotations. Sequencing depth was assumed to be roughly uniform across donors in the presence/absence analyses, though that assumption may not hold. The study listed around 160 TCR beta chains as associated with cytomegalovirus. Three of the identified cytomegalovirus-associated TCR beta chains were confirmed in vitro to be specific for cytomegalovirus antigens. A later genetic analysis associated a missense DCLRE1C variant with V-gene and J-gene trimming of TCR beta chains, and an independent cohort replicated the association. Compared with the approximately 670-donor mean, donors in an Asian-associated ancestry cluster had fewer N-insertions in productive TCRs, according to a later genetic analysis. Most TCR sequences were seen in very few donors, while some public TCRs were found in many individuals. Compared with equally common non-associated chains, HLA-associated TCR beta chains in a later analysis were more clonally expanded and had lower generation probabilities. A group of highly shared sequence variants was considered likely to be a technical artifact of the sequencing pipeline. According to a later analysis, parvovirus B19, influenza, CMV and Epstein-Barr virus appeared linked to several top co-occurrence clusters. A further reported finding was that TCR beta sequences accurately predicted the HLA-A and HLA-B alleles for most subjects in the first cohort. Assigning TCR associations to individual alleles was difficult when HLA alleles, especially DR and DQ, strongly co-occurred. The cohort was sequenced for TCR beta chains only, and without alpha or paired-chain data the features that could be detected were limited. The classifier was reported to diagnose cytomegalovirus status with high specificity and sensitivity in both the original and validation cohorts. Because counts were too low, seventeen rarely observed V segments, including chromosome 9 orphons, were excluded from the earlier analysis of around 590 of the donors. According to the authors, the approach could potentially be generalized to other disease states and immunological phenotypes. Because some donors lacked HLA typing at each locus, the association tests relied only on the typed subset. A later analysis found that TCR association rates varied across HLA loci, with DRB1 alleles showing the most associated TCRs and HLA-C alleles the fewest.

Turning to this clone: Which antigen it targets is not known. No base quality values were provided; no much bigger clone lies one nucleotide off.

The cohort consisted of 650 to 700 healthy bone marrow donors. All cohort members were sampled while nominally healthy, although unrecorded immune exposures were likely present. The donor was CMV seronegative and was included in the group of a few hundred seronegative cohort members. Each donor provided a peripheral blood sample, and peripheral blood mononuclear cells were used for TCR beta sequencing. Genomic DNA was extracted from the blood cell samples with the Qiagen DNeasy Blood Extraction Kit. The source is a female donor in good health and CMV-seronegative. The specimen was PBMCs.

The CDR3 in this case is CASSLSAGGRSGQYF. DNA sequence: TGTGCCAGCAGTTTATCTGCGGGGGGGCGGAGTGGGCAGTACTTC. Recombination joined TRBV28 with TRBJ2-7; the central 9 bases match TRBD2. V has 1 base trimmed and J has 9 bases trimmed; junction bases matching no gene number 10. The CDR3 runs 15 residues from the cysteine to the phenylalanine. CDR3 DNA is the only sequence kept; it has 45 bases, read in frame from the first base. CDR1 and CDR2 were assigned from the germline V gene as MDHEN and SYDVKM.